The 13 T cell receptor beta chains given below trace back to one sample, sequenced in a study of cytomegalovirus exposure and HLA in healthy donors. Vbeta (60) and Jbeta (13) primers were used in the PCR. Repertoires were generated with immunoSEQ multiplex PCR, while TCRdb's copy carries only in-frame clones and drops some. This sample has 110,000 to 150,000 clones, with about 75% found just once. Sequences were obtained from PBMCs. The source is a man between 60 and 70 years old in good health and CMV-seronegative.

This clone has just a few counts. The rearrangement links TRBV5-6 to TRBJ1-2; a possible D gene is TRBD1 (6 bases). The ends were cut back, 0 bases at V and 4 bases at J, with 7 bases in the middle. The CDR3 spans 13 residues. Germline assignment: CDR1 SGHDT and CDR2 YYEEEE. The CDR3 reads CASSLGQVYGYTF. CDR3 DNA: TGTGCCAGCAGCTTGGGACAGGTCTATGGCTACACCTTC.

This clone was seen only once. The CDR3 loop is CASSAASGTTDTQYF. The CDR3 DNA sequence: TGTGCCAGCAGTGCCGCTAGCGGGACCACAGATACGCAGTATTTT. J is TRBJ2-3 and V is TRBV6-5; 9 bases agree with TRBD2. Germline CDR1 MNHEY, CDR2 SVGAGI. V dropped 5 bases and J dropped 2; count of bases not matched to a gene: 5. CDR3 length equals 15 residues.

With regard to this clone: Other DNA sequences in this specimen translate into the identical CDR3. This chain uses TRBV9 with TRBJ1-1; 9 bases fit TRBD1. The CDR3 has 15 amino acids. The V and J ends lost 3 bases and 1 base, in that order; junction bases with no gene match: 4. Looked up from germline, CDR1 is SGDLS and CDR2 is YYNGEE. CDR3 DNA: TGTGCCAGCAGCGCCAGGACAGGGGAGAACACTGAAGCTTTCTTT. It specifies CASSARTGENTEAFF. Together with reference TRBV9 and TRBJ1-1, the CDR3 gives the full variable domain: DSGVTQTPKHLITATGQRVTLRCSPRSGDLSVYWYQQSLDQGLQFLIQYYNGEERAKGNILERFSAQQFPDLHSELNLSSLELGDSALYFCASSARTGENTEAFFGQGTRLTVV.

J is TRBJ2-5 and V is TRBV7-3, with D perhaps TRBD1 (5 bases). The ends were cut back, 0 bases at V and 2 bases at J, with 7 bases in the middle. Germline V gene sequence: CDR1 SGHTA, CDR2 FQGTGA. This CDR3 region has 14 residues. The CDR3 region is CASSLTQDQETQYF. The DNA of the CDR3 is TGTGCCAGCAGCTTAACACAGGATCAAGAGACCCAGTACTTC.

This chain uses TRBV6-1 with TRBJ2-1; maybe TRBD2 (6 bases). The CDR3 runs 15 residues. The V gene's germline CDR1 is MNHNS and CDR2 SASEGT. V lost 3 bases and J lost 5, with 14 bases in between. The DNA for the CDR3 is TGTGCCAGCAGTGACTGGGCGGGATCAAACAATGAGCAGTTCTTC. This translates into CASSDWAGSNNEQFF.

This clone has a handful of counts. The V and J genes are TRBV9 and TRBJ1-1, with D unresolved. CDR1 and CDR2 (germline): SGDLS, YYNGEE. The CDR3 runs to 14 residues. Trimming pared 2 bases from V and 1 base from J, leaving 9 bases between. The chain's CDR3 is CASSVLSQNTEAFF. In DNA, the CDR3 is TGTGCCAGCAGCGTCCTATCGCAGAACACTGAAGCTTTCTTT.

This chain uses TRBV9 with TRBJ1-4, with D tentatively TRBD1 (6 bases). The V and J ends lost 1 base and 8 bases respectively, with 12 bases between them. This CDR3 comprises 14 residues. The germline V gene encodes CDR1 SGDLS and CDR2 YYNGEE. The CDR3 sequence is CASSVKGGGEKLFF. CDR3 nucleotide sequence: TGTGCCAGCAGCGTAAAGGGGGGAGGGGAAAAACTGTTTTTT.

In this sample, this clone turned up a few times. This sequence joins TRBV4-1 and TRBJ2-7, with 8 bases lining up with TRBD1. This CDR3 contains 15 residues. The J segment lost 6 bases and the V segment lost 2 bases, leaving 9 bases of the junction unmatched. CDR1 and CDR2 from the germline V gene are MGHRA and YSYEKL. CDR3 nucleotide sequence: TGCGCCAGCAGCCAAAAAGGGACAGGTGAAAGCGAGCAGTACTTC. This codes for CASSQKGTGESEQYF.

CDR3 coding DNA: TGTGCCACCTTTCTAGCGGGAGGGAACAATGAGCAGTTCTTC. It codes for CATFLAGGNNEQFF. This chain links TRBV28 with TRBJ2-1, with 12 bases identical to TRBD2. Germline V gene lookup returns CDR1 MDHEN and CDR2 SYDVKM. Trimming took 10 bases from V and 5 from J; bases not matched to a gene: 6. The CDR3 runs to 14 residues.

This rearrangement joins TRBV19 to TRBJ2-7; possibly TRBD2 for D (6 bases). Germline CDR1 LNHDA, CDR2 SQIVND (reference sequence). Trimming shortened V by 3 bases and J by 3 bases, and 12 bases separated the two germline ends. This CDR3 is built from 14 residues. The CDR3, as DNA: TGTGCCAGTAGTATCGGGGGATATCTCTACGAGCAGTACTTC. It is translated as CASSIGGYLYEQYF.

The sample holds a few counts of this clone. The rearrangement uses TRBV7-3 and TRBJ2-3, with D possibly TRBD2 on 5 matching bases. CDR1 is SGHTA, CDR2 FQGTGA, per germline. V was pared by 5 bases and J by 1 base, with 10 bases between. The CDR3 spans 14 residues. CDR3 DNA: TGTGCCAGCAGCCCGGGAACCGGCACAGATACGCAGTATTTT. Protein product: CASSPGTGTDTQYF.

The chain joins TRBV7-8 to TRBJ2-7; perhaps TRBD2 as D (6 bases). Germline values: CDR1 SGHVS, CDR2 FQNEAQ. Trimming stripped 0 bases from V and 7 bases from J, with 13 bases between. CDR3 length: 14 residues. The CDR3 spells CASSLAQVGREQYF. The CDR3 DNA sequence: TGTGCCAGCAGCTTAGCCCAGGTTGGGAGGGAGCAGTACTTC. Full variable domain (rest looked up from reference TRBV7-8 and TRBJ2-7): GAGVSQSPRYKVAKRGQDVALRCDPISGHVSLFWYQQALGQGPEFLTYFQNEAQLDKSGLPSDRFFAERPEGSVSTLKIQRTQQEDSAVYLCASSLAQVGREQYFGPGTRLTVT.

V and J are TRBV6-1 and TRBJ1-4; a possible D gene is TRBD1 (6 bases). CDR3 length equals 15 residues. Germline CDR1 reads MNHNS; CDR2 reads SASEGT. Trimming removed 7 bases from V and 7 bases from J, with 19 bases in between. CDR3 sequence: CASTEDWDTGEKLFF. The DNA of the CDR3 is TGTGCCAGCACCGAAGATTGGGACACGGGTGAAAAACTGTTTTTT.